The TCR beta chain under discussion was sequenced for a study of OX40 agonist ivuxolimab in advanced cancers. Turning to the study itself: Intravenous ivuxolimab was administered to patients every 2 weeks at 0.01 to 10 mg/kg. Broader study findings: Clonal expansion by week 6 occurred in CD4+ and CD8+ blood T cells (at 0.1 to 3.0 mg/kg).

Of note for this clone: Its target is unknown.

Blood samples were obtained at baseline, cycle 4 day 1, and cycle 7 day 1. Sequenced by immunoSEQ multiplex PCR; TCRdb stores in-frame clones only, minus some. The profile shows 75,000 to 100,000 clones, roughly 80% of them singletons. This clonotype originated in an adult with an advanced solid tumor such as melanoma, head and neck, liver or kidney cancer. The sequenced sample was CD4+ or CD8+ T cells sorted from blood, obtained in a trial of the OX40 agonist ivuxolimab.

The CDR3 DNA is TGCAGCGTTCGAACAATACTAGCGGGGGCCGGAGATACGCAGTATTTT. Its translation: CSVRTILAGAGDTQYF. The chain has TRBV29-1 and TRBJ2-3, with 11 bases matching TRBD2. The germline V gene has CDR1 SQVTM and CDR2 ANQGSEA. The CDR3 extends over 16 amino acids. V gave up 5 bases and J gave up 5 bases; unmatched junction bases: 12.